The rows below give T cell receptor beta chains drawn from one sample of a study of response to subunit inactivated influenza vaccine. Each CDR3 protein is one row after TCRdb ran MiXCR on the RT-PCR reads. This sample has 650,000 to 800,000 distinct CDR3 sequences, with approximately 15% found just once. Material: PBMCs from blood, obtained approximately 15 days before vaccination. The receptors here all came from a man between 50 and 59 years old who received an inactivated influenza vaccine. Each CDR3 is given with its conserved first and last residue. A D gene is named only where the DNA matches it firmly. Not every row has a clone size; where given, it reads once, few, many or a size class.

clone_size d_call j_call v_call cdr3_aa cdr3_nt
few TRBD1 TRBJ1-5 TRBV20-1 CSAQGTANNQPQHF TGCAGTGCTCAAGGGACAGCTAACAATCAGCCCCAGCATTTT
many . TRBJ1-1 TRBV28 CASSFRVPTEAFF TGTGCCAGCAGTTTTCGGGTACCCACTGAAGCTTTCTTT
few TRBD2 TRBJ2-2 TRBV29-1 CSVLSGGGTGELFF TGCAGCGTCCTCAGCGGGGGCGGCACCGGGGAGCTGTTTTTT
few TRBD2 TRBJ2-5 TRBV12-3/TRBV12-4 CASSSHGVAGRETQYF TGTGCCAGCAGTTCCCATGGGGTAGCGGGGAGAGAGACCCAGTACTTC
. . TRBJ2-1 TRBV24-1 CATIDNPGIEQFF TGTGCCACCATCGACAATCCCGGGATTGAGCAGTTCTTC
few TRBD2 TRBJ2-3 TRBV10-3 CAFSTSGGGNTDTQYF TGTGCCTTCTCGACCAGCGGGGGGGGTAACACAGATACGCAGTATTTT
many TRBD2 TRBJ2-7 TRBV11-1 CASNSERDPAGNSYEQYF TGTGCCAGCAACTCGGAGCGAGATCCAGCGGGGAACTCCTACGAGCAGTACTTC
. TRBD1 TRBJ1-1 TRBV5-4 CASSLNPGQAAEAFF TGTGCCAGCAGCTTAAACCCGGGACAGGCCGCTGAAGCTTTCTTT
few . TRBJ1-4 TRBV4-3 CASSQETTQTNEKLFF TGCGCCAGCAGCCAAGAGACAACACAGACTAATGAAAAACTGTTTTTT
few . TRBJ1-2 TRBV30 CAWVQTGQNYGYTF TGTGCCTGGGTACAGACAGGACAGAACTATGGCTACACCTTC
few TRBD2 TRBJ2-5 TRBV29-1 CSVVRTSGETQYF TGCAGCGTTGTTCGGACTAGCGGGGAGACCCAGTACTTC
. TRBD2 TRBJ2-5 TRBV20-1 CSARDGGGAGAETQYF TGCAGTGCTAGAGATGGTGGGGGAGCGGGAGCGGAGACCCAGTACTTC
few TRBD1 TRBJ1-5 TRBV7-2 CASSATGDGNQPQHF TGTGCCAGCAGCGCGACAGGGGACGGCAATCAGCCCCAGCATTTT
few . TRBJ2-5 TRBV15 CATSRQGIGETQYF TGTGCCACCAGCAGACAGGGGATAGGAGAGACCCAGTACTTC
. . TRBJ2-7 TRBV11-2 CASSVGLGYTYEQYF TGTGCCAGCAGCGTAGGTCTGGGGTATACCTACGAGCAGTACTTC
. TRBD1 TRBJ2-5 TRBV12-3/TRBV12-4 CASKDRSQETQYF TGTGCCTCTAAGGACAGGAGCCAAGAGACCCAGTACTTC
. . TRBJ2-7 TRBV7-2 CASSPDAGYRYEQYF TGTGCCAGCAGCCCCGATGCGGGATATAGGTACGAGCAGTACTTC
. . TRBJ2-3 TRBV7-2 CASSLPFATDTQYF TGTGCCAGCAGCTTACCATTCGCCACAGATACGCAGTATTTT
many TRBD1 TRBJ1-4 TRBV5-1 CASSLVPSGTGGTNEKLFF TGCGCCAGCAGCTTGGTCCCTTCCGGGACAGGGGGAACTAATGAAAAACTGTTTTTT
few . TRBJ1-2 TRBV7-2 CASSYGGRSGYTF TGTGCCAGCAGCTACGGCGGGAGGTCTGGCTACACCTTC
few TRBD1 TRBJ2-2 TRBV6-1 CASRTGTANTGELFF TGTGCCAGCAGGACCGGGACAGCGAACACCGGGGAGCTGTTTTTT
few . TRBJ2-3 TRBV15 CATSSNAGGTQYF TGTGCCACCAGCAGTAATGCCGGGGGTACGCAGTATTTT
. . TRBJ1-5 TRBV15 CATSIAGGGNQPQHF TGTGCCACCAGCATCGCCGGGGGGGGCAATCAGCCCCAGCATTTT
. TRBD1 TRBJ1-6 TRBV7-9 CASSAGDRGAHNSPLHF TGTGCCAGCAGCGCCGGGGACAGGGGAGCCCATAATTCACCCCTCCACTTT
few . TRBJ2-7 TRBV28 CASSYATATYEQYF TGTGCCAGCAGTTACGCGACAGCAACCTACGAGCAGTACTTC
. TRBD2 TRBJ2-2 TRBV12-3/TRBV12-4 CASSFLYGTRIVGELFF TGTGCCAGCAGTTTCCTTTACGGGACTAGAATTGTCGGGGAGCTGTTTTTT
. . TRBJ2-7 TRBV7-2 CASSLTAKYEQYF TGTGCCAGCAGCTTAACAGCTAAGTACGAGCAGTACTTC
. TRBD1 TRBJ2-5 TRBV29-1 CSVVLVPGQGFAETQYF TGCAGCGTGGTGCTAGTTCCCGGACAGGGTTTCGCAGAGACCCAGTACTTC
few TRBD2 TRBJ2-5 TRBV6-1 CASSLSGGVLGETQYF TGTGCCAGCAGTCTTAGCGGGGGAGTTCTGGGAGAGACCCAGTACTTC
. . TRBJ1-1 TRBV20-1 CSARKQGGTEAFF TGCAGTGCTAGAAAACAGGGCGGCACTGAAGCTTTCTTT
few . TRBJ2-7 TRBV6-5 CASSYSGGLTYEQYF TGTGCCAGCAGTTACTCTGGTGGCTTAACCTACGAGCAGTACTTC
. . TRBJ2-1 TRBV7-9 CASSRDHYIEQFF TGTGCCAGCAGCCGGGACCACTACATTGAGCAGTTCTTC